This TCR beta chain was obtained from a study of regulatory T cells in long-lasting Graves disease. Study overall: Newly diagnosed Graves' patients took antithyroid drugs under 3 months. Findings of the study overall: There was favoring of TRBV28, TRBJ1-2 and TRBJ2-5 in persistent disease.

The CDR3 spans 16 residues. V lost 2 bases to trimming and J lost 10 bases, with 18 bases between them. The authors built TCR beta libraries using iRepertoire HTBI primers and Arm-PCR of CDR3 regions. A single record per CDR3 protein comes from TCRdb applying MiXCR to the multiplex PCR reads. The data contain hundreds of thousands of distinct CDR3 sequences, about 15% of them seen just once; the ten biggest clones take up roughly 7.7%. The table lists this clonotype with many counts. As yet, its antigen is unknown. The time point was: newly diagnosed GD, antithyroid drugs for less than 3 months. Construction of the TCR library relied on RNA isolated from PBMCs. The same data also contributed to another study, on T cells in Graves' hyperthyroidism and ophthalmopathy. That investigation notes: Stable Graves' hyperthyroidism meant no ophthalmopathy progression within 18 months. Uncontrolled infections, other autoimmune diseases, pregnancy or lactation led to exclusion of patients.

The sample in question was peripheral blood mononuclear cells (PBMCs), obtained at new diagnosis, from a patient treated with antithyroid drugs. This sequence originates from a woman between 35 and 50 years old with Graves disease. The chain has TRBV12-3 or TRBV12-4 and TRBJ1-6; weak D call: TRBD1 (6 bases). As DNA, the CDR3 is TGTGCCAGCAGTTTATTGTTCGACAGGAGCGGGTCACCCCTCCACTTT. Its protein is CASSLLFDRSGSPLHF.